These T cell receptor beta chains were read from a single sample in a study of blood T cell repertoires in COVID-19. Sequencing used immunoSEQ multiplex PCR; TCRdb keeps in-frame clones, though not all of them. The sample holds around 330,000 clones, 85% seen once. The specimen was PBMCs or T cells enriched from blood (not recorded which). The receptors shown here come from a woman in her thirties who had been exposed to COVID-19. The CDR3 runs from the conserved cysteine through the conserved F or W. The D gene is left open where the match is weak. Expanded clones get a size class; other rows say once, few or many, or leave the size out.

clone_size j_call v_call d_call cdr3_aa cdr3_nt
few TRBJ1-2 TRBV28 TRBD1 CASRTGGANYGYTF TGTGCCAGCAGGACAGGGGGCGCGAACTATGGCTACACCTTC
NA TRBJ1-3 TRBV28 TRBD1 CASRSGQLPGNTIYF TGTGCCAGCAGGTCGGGACAGCTACCCGGAAACACCATATATTTT
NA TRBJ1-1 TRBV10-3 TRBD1 CATGTAENTEAFF TGTGCCACCGGGACAGCAGAGAACACTGAAGCTTTCTTT
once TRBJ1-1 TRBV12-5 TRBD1 CASGRDRGSTEAFF TGTGCTAGTGGACGAGACAGGGGGTCCACTGAAGCTTTCTTT
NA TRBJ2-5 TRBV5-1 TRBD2 CASSLDVGGPRETQYF TGCGCCAGCAGCTTGGACGTGGGAGGGCCTAGGGAGACCCAGTACTTC
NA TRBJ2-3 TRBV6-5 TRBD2 CASSSPQRGGIGTQYF TGTGCCAGCAGTTCCCCCCAGCGGGGGGGCATAGGTACGCAGTATTTT
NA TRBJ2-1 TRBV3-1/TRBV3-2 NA CASSQLGNEQFF TGTGCCAGCAGCCAACTCGGCAATGAGCAGTTCTTC
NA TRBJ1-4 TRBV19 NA CASTSPPSEKLFF TGTGCCAGTACCTCTCCCCCCAGTGAAAAACTGTTTTTT
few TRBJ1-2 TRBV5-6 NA CASSSRRGAINYGYTF TGTGCCAGCAGCTCCCGCCGGGGGGCCATTAACTATGGCTACACCTTC
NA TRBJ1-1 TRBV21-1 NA CASSSGEGEAFF TGTGCCAGCAGCTCGGGCGAGGGCGAAGCTTTCTTT
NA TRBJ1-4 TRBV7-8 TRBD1 CASSQPWTGKGEKLFF TGTGCCAGCAGCCAACCCTGGACAGGGAAAGGGGAAAAACTGTTTTTT
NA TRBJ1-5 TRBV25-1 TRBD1 CASSEYRFRQGANQPQHF TGTGCCAGCAGTGAATATCGGTTTAGACAGGGGGCAAATCAGCCCCAGCATTTT
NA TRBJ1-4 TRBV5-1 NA CASSLTVRGNEKLFF TGCGCCAGCAGCTTGACGGTTAGGGGTAATGAAAAACTGTTTTTT
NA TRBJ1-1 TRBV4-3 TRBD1 CASSQVMAGGGRNTEAFF TGCGCCAGCAGCCAAGTAATGGCAGGGGGCGGCCGGAACACTGAAGCTTTCTTT
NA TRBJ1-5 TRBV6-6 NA CASITGLGRGDQPQHF TGTGCCAGCATAACAGGTTTGGGCAGGGGTGATCAGCCCCAGCATTTT
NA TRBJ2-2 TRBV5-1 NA CASSLSPGLTGELFF TGCGCCAGCAGCCTATCCCCCGGGTTAACCGGGGAGCTGTTTTTT
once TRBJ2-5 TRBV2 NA CASSEDGGLEETQYF TGTGCCAGCAGTGAAGATGGCGGCTTAGAAGAGACCCAGTACTTC
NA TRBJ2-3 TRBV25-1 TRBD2 CASSAASGNSDTQYF TGTGCCAGCAGTGCTGCTAGCGGGAATTCAGATACGCAGTATTTT
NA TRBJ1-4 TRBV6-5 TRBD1 CASRGQGATNEKLFF TGTGCCAGCAGGGGACAGGGGGCAACTAATGAAAAACTGTTTTTT
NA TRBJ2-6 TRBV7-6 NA CASSPVVAGANVLTF TGTGCCAGCAGCCCCGTAGTTGCTGGGGCCAACGTCCTGACTTTC
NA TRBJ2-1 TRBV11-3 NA CASSIGGPSYNEQFF TGTGCCAGCAGCATTGGAGGTCCCTCCTACAATGAGCAGTTCTTC
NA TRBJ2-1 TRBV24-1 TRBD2 CATSGTGTSGVNEQFF TGTGCCACCAGCGGAACCGGGACTAGCGGGGTTAATGAGCAGTTCTTC
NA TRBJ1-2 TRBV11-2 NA CASSLALGTDGYTF TGTGCCAGCAGCTTAGCTTTAGGTACAGATGGCTACACCTTC
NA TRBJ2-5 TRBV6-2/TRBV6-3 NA CASSYRVGARETQYF TGTGCCAGCAGTTACAGGGTTGGGGCGAGGGAGACCCAGTACTTC
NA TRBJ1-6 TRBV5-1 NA CASSLGFGDWNSPLHF TGCGCCAGCAGCCTCGGTTTCGGAGACTGGAATTCACCCCTCCACTTT
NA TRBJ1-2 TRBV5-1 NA CASGGVYGYTF TGCGCCAGCGGAGGGGTCTATGGCTACACCTTC
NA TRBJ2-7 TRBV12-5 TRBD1 CASGLLKGQGVSYEQYF TGTGCTAGTGGTTTGCTGAAAGGACAGGGGGTCTCCTACGAGCAGTACTTC